This TCR beta chain is drawn from a study of breast tumors, draining lymph nodes, adjacent tissues. The CDR3 runs 13 residues. Germline CDR1 and CDR2: SQVTM and ANQGSEA. Trimming removed 3 bases at V and 2 bases at J, with 7 bases between. TCRdb reprocessed the multiplex PCR reads via MiXCR and lists one record per CDR3 protein. The sample has nearly 110,000 distinct CDR3 sequences; 30% are singletons. Axillary draining lymph nodes of breast cancer patients supplied the node samples. The chain joins TRBV29-1 to TRBJ2-2, with D tentatively TRBD1 (5 bases). The sequenced material came from axillary lymph node tissue. The receptor was derived from a female donor with breast cancer. Some clones in this sample may be carry-over from other donors' samples. CDR3 nucleotides: TGCAGCGTTGATCAGGGCAACACCGGGGAGCTGTTTTTT. It yields the protein CSVDQGNTGELFF.